This entry lists 7 T cell receptor beta chains sequenced from one sample in a study of human thymus T cells. TCRdb's copy holds only in-frame clones and misses some; the assay was immunoSEQ multiplex PCR. The sample records 86,000 or so clones, approximately 97% being singletons. The thymus tissue came from resections taken during corrective heart surgery. Sequenced material: thymus tissue. These TCRs come from a boy under two years old with a congenital heart defect but otherwise immunologically healthy.

This rearrangement joins TRBV28 to TRBJ1-4; D might be TRBD1 (6 bases). This CDR3 has 14 amino acids. The V gene's germline CDR1 is MDHEN and CDR2 SYDVKM. Trimming removed 3 bases from V and 6 bases from J, with 11 bases in between. Here the CDR3 DNA reads TGTGCCAGCAGTTTGAAGGGGGGGGATGAAAAACTGTTTTTT. Protein product: CASSLKGGDEKLFF.

This clone has just one count. This chain links TRBV15 with TRBJ2-1, with TRBD2 as a possible D gene (6 bases). The V end lost 1 base, the J end lost 5 bases, and 18 bases lay between the germline ends. Germline CDR1 LNHNV, CDR2 YYDKDF (reference sequence). This CDR3 region has 17 residues. The CDR3: CATSRGAEGQNNNEQFF. CDR3 nucleotides: TGTGCCACCAGCAGAGGTGCGGAGGGCCAAAATAACAATGAGCAGTTCTTC.

CDR3 DNA: TGTGCCAGCAGTACACCCCCACTAGCGGGGTCGGATACGCAGTATTTT. Its translation is CASSTPPLAGSDTQYF. The rearrangement joins TRBV28 to TRBJ2-3; 10 nucleotides line up with TRBD2. The ends lost 5 bases at V and 6 bases at J; junction bases unmatched: 11. Germline lookup yields CDR1 MDHEN and CDR2 SYDVKM. The CDR3 is made up of 16 amino acids. The entire variable domain, with the rest obtained from reference TRBV28 and TRBJ2-3, is as follows: DVKVTQSSRYLVKRTGEKVFLECVQDMDHENMFWYRQDPGLGLRLIYFSYDVKMKEKGDIPEGYSVSREKKERFSLILESASTNQTSMYLCASSTPPLAGSDTQYFGPGTRLTVL.

J is TRBJ2-3 and V is TRBV19; weak D call: TRBD2 (5 bases). V lost 2 bases, J lost 2 bases, and 11 bases lay in between. CDR1 and CDR2 (germline): LNHDA, SQIVND (reference sequence). CDR3 length: 15 amino acids. The CDR3: CASSIPEGTTDTQYF. CDR3 coding DNA: TGTGCCAGTAGTATACCCGAGGGAACCACAGATACGCAGTATTTT.

This clone was seen once. V and J are TRBV14 and TRBJ1-1; 10 positions match TRBD1. In germline, CDR1 is SGHDN, CDR2 FVKESK. Losses at the gene ends were 4 bases for V and 0 bases for J; bases not matched to a gene: 2. The CDR3 loop spans 15 amino acids. The CDR3 DNA is TGTGCCAGCAGCCGAGACAGGGGGCTGAACACTGAAGCTTTCTTT. Its translation: CASSRDRGLNTEAFF.

V is TRBV7-2 and J is TRBJ2-3, with D possibly being TRBD2 (7 bases). Deletions cut 5 bases from V and 2 bases from J, with 23 bases between. Germline loops: CDR1 SGHTA, CDR2 FQGNSA. CDR3 length equals 18 residues. The CDR3 DNA reads TGTGCCAGCAGCGCAAAGTGTGCCGGGGGGCCACACACAGATACGCAGTATTTT. This translates into CASSAKCAGGPHTDTQYF.

The chain recombines TRBV7-9 with TRBJ2-3; perhaps D is TRBD1 or TRBD2 (5 bases each). In germline, CDR1 is SEHNR, CDR2 FQNEAQ (reference sequence). There are 15 residues in the CDR3. V shed 5 bases and J shed 4 bases, with 16 bases lying between them. The CDR3 sequence: CASSPRPGRADTQYF. The DNA for the CDR3 is TGTGCCAGCAGCCCCAGGCCAGGGCGGGCAGATACGCAGTATTTT.